The present T cell receptor (beta chain) was sequenced within a study of long-term antiretroviral therapy in people with HIV. The study, taken as a whole, reports: HIV repertoires spanned tighter CDR3 length ranges than controls did. Subsequent to ART, diversity was augmented yet persisted below that of transplant donor controls. Someone took the blood between about 2003 and 2017, maybe while older ART regimens were in use.

Details on this clone: What it binds is unknown.

Survey level was the resolution at which the v3.0 immunoSEQ assay ran. The protocol was immunoSEQ multiplex PCR, while the TCRdb copy is restricted to in-frame clones and leaves out a portion. This sample has 15,000 or so clones, with over 60% found just once. The CDR3 has 14 residues. The trim removed 7 bases at V and 0 bases at J, leaving 4 bases unmatched. Germline V gene data show CDR1 as SNHLY and CDR2 as FYNNEI. This TCR was recovered from a woman between 35 and 50 years old with HIV. The specimen was unsorted PBMCs, collected 0.5 years before starting antiretroviral therapy. V usage is TRBV2 and J usage is TRBJ2-3; TRBD2 aligns across 7 bases. CDR3 bases: TGTGCCAGCAACATAGCGGGTAGCACAGATACGCAGTATTTT. Protein sequence: CASNIAGSTDTQYF.